This TCR beta chain was observed in a study of T cell responses to AZD1222 COVID-19 vaccine. Study-wide results and limits: Nearly half of spike-specific TCRs reportedly go after variant regions that carry no mutations. Baseline seropositives among AZD1222 recipients totaled only six or seven. Sampled repertoires all dated from after the peak T cell response. Donors, mostly white British, included more females; clonal diversity was possibly underestimated.

A note on this clone: Its target is not known.

Only in-frame clones appear in the TCRdb table, and some are missing; sequencing was by immunoSEQ multiplex PCR. The sample shows about 160,000 clones, roughly 94% of them seen only once. This CDR3 has 15 amino acids. V dropped 8 bases and J dropped 2; count of bases not matched to a gene: 6. Germline V gives CDR1 MRHNA, CDR2 SNTAGT. This sample comprised peripheral blood, obtained on day 0 of MenACWY control vaccination. This chain uses TRBV6-4 with TRBJ2-1, with 10 bases aligning to TRBD1. The receptor was isolated from an adult in good health. The DNA for the CDR3 is TGTGCCAGCTCCGAGGGACAGGGGCCCTACAATGAGCAGTTCTTC. It codes for CASSEGQGPYNEQFF.